The 13 T cell receptor beta chains below were found in one sample sequenced in a study of beta chain features in type 1 diabetes (dated by TCRdb to 2016 to 2019). Paper-wide results and their limitations: A moderate but significant shortening of TCRB CDR3 length was observed in type 1 diabetes patients in all four CD4+ subsets.

The library was obtained by the immunoSEQ multiplex PCR assay. All of the isolated RNA was reverse transcribed with the High Capacity cDNA Reverse Transcription Kit, so expressed TCRB transcripts were sequenced. TCRdb mirrors the immuneACCESS table, restricted to in-frame sequences. Some clones are absent from its copies; in checked studies, under half trace to an unresolved V gene, and the reason for the others is unknown. The sample yields about 340,000 clones; 9.3% were counted once. 0.9% to 1.1% of the sample comes from the top ten. Their antigens remain unidentified. Sequenced input: central memory CD4+ T cells from blood. The receptors here all came from a man under 40 with type 1 diabetes.

The table lists this clone with a few counts. The chain combines TRBV11-2 with TRBJ1-6, with D unresolved. CDR3 length equals 16 residues. Germline assignment: CDR1 SGHAT and CDR2 FQNNGV. V lost 4 bases, J lost 0 bases, and 10 bases lay in between. CDR3 sequence (DNA): TGTGCCAGCAGCTACGACGGCGGCTCCTATAATTCACCCCTCCACTTT. Translation gives CASSYDGGSYNSPLHF.

The chain is built from TRBV19 and TRBJ2-6; D could derive from TRBD1 or TRBD2 (5 bases each). V was clipped by 7 bases and J by 0 bases, with 13 bases between them. The CDR3 has 16 residues. Germline CDR1 reads LNHDA; CDR2 reads SQIVND (reference sequence). The CDR3 here is CASTRDVGSGANVLTF. DNA of the CDR3: TGTGCCAGTACTAGGGACGTCGGCTCTGGGGCCAACGTCCTGACTTTC.

The table lists this clone with a few counts. The gene calls are TRBV5-6 and TRBJ2-3; 12 positions agree with TRBD1. The germline V gene encodes CDR1 SGHDT and CDR2 YYEEEE. Trimming at V came to 3 bases and at J to 4 bases, leaving 6 bases not matched to a gene. CDR3 length equals 16 residues. The CDR3 coding sequence is TGTGCCAGCAGCTCCGGGACAGGGGGCGTCGCAGATACGCAGTATTTT. Translated, it gives CASSSGTGGVADTQYF.

This clone was observed a handful of times. This CDR3 is also generated by other DNA sequences in the sample. The rearrangement links TRBV20-1 to TRBJ2-7; weak D call: TRBD1 (6 bases). This CDR3 has 11 residues. CDR1 and CDR2 from the germline V gene are DFQATT and SNEGSKA (reference sequence). With 6 bases removed from V and 1 base from J, the gap between germline ends came to 7 bases. The CDR3 sequence: CSADRSYEQYF. The CDR3 DNA reads as TGCAGTGCCGACAGGTCCTACGAGCAGTACTTC.

The chain employs TRBV27 and TRBJ2-7; 9 nucleotides match TRBD2. The J segment lost 3 bases and the V segment lost 6 bases, leaving 9 bases of the junction unmatched. This CDR3 has 15 residues. The germline V gene has CDR1 MNHEY and CDR2 SMNVEV (reference sequence). This CDR3 reads CASRLGGGAIYEQYF. DNA of the CDR3: TGTGCCAGCAGACTTGGCGGGGGGGCTATCTACGAGCAGTACTTC.

The chain combines TRBV5-1 with TRBJ1-1; no clear D. V lost 5 bases, J lost 1 base, and 9 bases lay in between. This CDR3 is 13 amino acids long. CDR1 SGHRS and CDR2 YFSETQ come from the germline V gene. CDR3 nucleotide sequence: TGCGCCAGCAGGCAGACGACGAACACTGAAGCTTTCTTT. Its protein product is CASRQTTNTEAFF.

The chain recombines TRBV7-9 with TRBJ2-7, with 10 bases lining up with TRBD1. The CDR3 consists of 13 residues. V shed 4 bases, J shed 4 bases, and the junction held 1 base outside the gene matches. Germline CDR1 and CDR2: SEHNR and FQNEAQ (reference sequence). Here the CDR3 DNA reads TGTGCCAGCAGCTGGGGACAGGGGTACGAGCAGTACTTC. This codes for CASSWGQGYEQYF. The whole variable domain, filled in from reference TRBV7-9 and TRBJ2-7, reads DTGVSQNPRHKITKRGQNVTFRCDPISEHNRLYWYRQTLGQGPEFLTYFQNEAQLEKSRLLSDRFSAERPKGSFSTLEIQRTEQGDSAMYLCASSWGQGYEQYFGPGTRLTVT.

The table lists this clone with a few counts. J is TRBJ2-1 and V is TRBV19; TRBD1 matches 7 bases. The junction had 11 bases not matched to a gene; V was cut back by 6 bases and J by 6 bases. Germline CDR1 and CDR2: LNHDA and SQIVND (reference sequence). The CDR3 totals 15 residues. CDR3 amino acids: CASSSTGKRVNEQFF. The CDR3 DNA is TGTGCCAGTAGCTCGACAGGGAAACGGGTCAATGAGCAGTTCTTC.

The genes are TRBV30 and TRBJ1-2, with 8 bases matching TRBD1. Trimming removed 3 bases from V and 4 bases from J; junction bases left unmatched: 4. Germline CDR1 reads GTSNPN; CDR2 reads SVGIG (reference sequence). This CDR3 has 13 residues. The CDR3 region is CAWRRQGPYGYTF. Written as DNA, the CDR3 is TGTGCCTGGAGACGACAGGGGCCCTATGGCTACACCTTC.

The chain is built from TRBV7-6 and TRBJ2-2; 13 bases agree with TRBD2. The CDR3 is made up of 17 amino acids. After removal of 6 bases from V and 6 bases from J, the junction contained 10 bases not matched to a gene. Germline CDR1 is SGHVS and CDR2 is FNYEAQ. CDR3 residues: CASRPTSGGRGAGELFF. In DNA form, the CDR3 reads TGTGCCAGCAGACCGACTAGCGGGGGGCGAGGGGCCGGGGAGCTGTTTTTT.

The rearrangement uses TRBV6-6 and TRBJ2-4; 7 positions agree with TRBD1. Germline values: CDR1 MNHNY, CDR2 SVGAGI (reference sequence). The CDR3 spans 14 residues. V shed 6 bases, J shed 0 bases, and the junction held 2 bases outside the gene matches. DNA for the CDR3: TGTGCCAGCAGACAGGGGTCAGCCAAAAACATTCAGTACTTC. It specifies CASRQGSAKNIQYF.

Details on this clone: The same CDR3 is also encoded by other DNA sequences in this sample. V and J are TRBV19 and TRBJ1-1; D might be TRBD1 (6 bases). The germline CDR1 and CDR2 sequences are LNHDA and SQIVND (reference sequence). V lost 6 bases to trimming and J lost 1 base, with 9 bases between them. The CDR3 extends over 13 amino acids. CDR3 DNA sequence: TGTGCCAGTAGCAGACAGGAGAACACTGAAGCTTTCTTT. The encoded protein is CASSRQENTEAFF.

The CDR3 DNA is TGTGCCAGCAGCGTAGAGGTCCGGGGGACGAGTGGTGAGCAGTTCTTC. As protein: CASSVEVRGTSGEQFF. This chain joins TRBV9 and TRBJ2-1; the D gene is possibly TRBD2 (6 bases). The CDR3 sequence is 16 residues long. Per germline, CDR1 SGDLS and CDR2 YYNGEE. Deletions cut 0 bases from V and 9 bases from J, with 19 bases between.